The table lists the clone carrying this TCR beta chain with a few counts. The target antigen is unknown. The data belong to a study of post-analysis software for immune sequencing data. General study results and limits: Batch-mates among the samples co-clustered strongly by F measure.

Unique-molecular-identifier-tagged TCR beta cDNA libraries were used. Input amounts of 1 to 10 million T cells were used. These gave about 500,000 cDNA molecules, so each molecule approximated one T cell. TCRdb recomputed calls from the PCR reads with MiXCR, one row per CDR3 protein. The data hold 700,000 to 900,000 distinct CDR3 sequences, with 40% to 55% observed a single time. The clonotype originates from a girl aged 10-17 years with multiple sclerosis. Sequences were obtained from blood.

The DNA of the CDR3 is TGCAGCGTTTCCGGACAGGGGGGACAGCCCCAGCATTTT. It is translated as CSVSGQGGQPQHF. This rearrangement joins TRBV29-1 to TRBJ1-5, with 10 bases identical to TRBD1. Germline values: CDR1 SQVTM, CDR2 ANQGSEA. V lost 5 bases to trimming and J lost 7 bases; unmatched junction nucleotides: 5. The CDR3 loop spans 13 amino acids.